The rows below give T cell receptor beta chains drawn from one sample of a study of identifying expanded T cells in peripheral blood. Sequencing was performed with immunoSEQ multiplex PCR; in TCRdb, only in-frame clones are kept and a portion is missing. The sample comprises more than 65,000 clones, about 88% of which are singletons, and approximately 2.6% rests with the top ten. Sequencing used blood. The source of these receptors is a person aged 18 to 75 in good health. The CDR3 runs from the conserved cysteine through the conserved F or W. The order of the fields is V gene, D gene, J gene, clone size, CDR3 DNA, CDR3 protein. A D gene is named only where the DNA matches it firmly. Some rows have no size entry. The others give once, few or many, or a class for an expanded clone.

TRBV5-1	NA	TRBJ2-7	few	TGCGCCAGCAGTATTTCGGGACTTACCTACGAGCAGTACTTC	CASSISGLTYEQYF
TRBV21-1	NA	TRBJ2-4	NA	TGTGCCAGCAGCAAAAGGGGGACAGTAGGAGCCAAAAACATTCAGTACTTC	CASSKRGTVGAKNIQYF
TRBV5-6	TRBD1	TRBJ2-5	NA	TGTGCCAGCAGCTTCTCGAGACAGGGTTGGGAGACCCAGTACTTC	CASSFSRQGWETQYF
TRBV9	NA	TRBJ2-3	NA	TGTGCCAGCAGCGTAATGGGACTGGGAGGCACAGATACGCAGTATTTT	CASSVMGLGGTDTQYF
TRBV25-1	NA	TRBJ1-2	NA	TGTGCCAGCAGTGAAATAAAAAGGTGCCGGACAGTCATCTATGGCTACACCTTC	CASSEIKRCRTVIYGYTF
TRBV11-2	NA	TRBJ2-7	NA	TGTGCCAGCAGCTTAGACAGCGGAACCTACGAGCAGTACTTC	CASSLDSGTYEQYF
TRBV7-3	NA	TRBJ2-3	NA	TGTGCCAGCAGCTTAACTGGCTTAAGCACAGATACGCAGTATTTT	CASSLTGLSTDTQYF
TRBV10-3	TRBD2	TRBJ2-7	NA	TGTGCCATCACCGGGACTAGCGGGGGGGTTAGTACCTACGAGCAGTACTTC	CAITGTSGGVSTYEQYF
TRBV7-2	NA	TRBJ1-2	NA	TGTGCCAGCAGCTTAGACAGCTATGGCTACACCTTC	CASSLDSYGYTF
TRBV19	TRBD1	TRBJ2-2	NA	TGTGCCAGTAGTCACAGGGGGGACGGGGAGCTGTTTTTT	CASSHRGDGELFF
TRBV9	NA	TRBJ2-1	NA	TGTGCCAGCAGCGTAGGCGGGTCTTGGAACAATGAGCAGTTCTTC	CASSVGGSWNNEQFF